This record covers a single T cell receptor (beta chain). Its antigen is not known. This sample was taken from a study of T cell responses to AZD1222 COVID-19 vaccine. Overall study: It was second doses at about 4 or about 12 weeks that were pooled. Study-level results: Females outnumbered males among donors, who were mostly white British; clonal diversity was possibly underestimated.

Assay used: immunoSEQ multiplex PCR; TCRdb lists only in-frame clones, some missing. The table shows about 130,000 clones, with approximately 85% occurring only once. The CDR3 loop spans 14 amino acids. The ends were cut back, 3 bases at V and 0 bases at J, with 7 bases in the middle. The V gene's germline CDR1 is SGHRS and CDR2 YFSETQ. The chain uses TRBV5-1 and TRBJ1-3, with no clear D. The sequencing used peripheral blood, collected on day 0 of AZD1222 vaccination. This receptor was taken from an adult in good health. The CDR3 sequence is CASSSGSSGNTIYF. CDR3 DNA: TGCGCCAGCAGCTCTGGTAGCTCTGGAAACACCATATATTTT.